Following are 7 T cell receptor beta chains from one sample sequenced in a study of identical twins. Each CDR3 protein is one row after TCRdb ran MiXCR on the 5' RACE reads. The profile covers approximately 600,000 distinct CDR3 sequences, with 7.1% appearing a single time and around 1.6% taken by the ten largest. The same specimen was also included in a second study, on yellow fever vaccine responses in identical twins.

Input material: PBMCs. These receptors originate from a woman under 30 in good health.

The chain combines TRBV20-1 with TRBJ2-3, with a possible D match to TRBD2 (7 bases). The CDR3 is made up of 15 amino acids. Germline V CDR1 and CDR2: DFQATT, SNEGSKA (reference sequence). Trimming removed 6 bases from V and 7 bases from J, with 23 bases in between. CDR3 sequence: CSAPWTGGILNTQYF. The CDR3 region has the DNA TGCAGTGCCCCTTGGACGGGGGGCATCCTGAATACGCAGTATTTT.

This clonotype occurred many times. The chain combines TRBV15 with TRBJ2-2, with D possibly matching TRBD2 (7 bases). V lost 0 bases and J 4 bases, leaving 15 bases between the germline ends. CDR1 LNHNV and CDR2 YYDKDF come from the germline V gene (reference sequence). This CDR3 is 17 amino acids long. The CDR3 bases are TGTGCCACCAGCAGAGATTCGTGGGGGGGCCCCACCGGGGAGCTGTTTTTT. It codes for CATSRDSWGGPTGELFF.

Ten or more counts support this clonotype. The chain links TRBV29-1 to TRBJ2-5; a possible D gene is TRBD2 (6 bases). Trimming stripped 6 bases from V and 2 bases from J, with 13 bases between. The CDR3 sequence is 13 residues long. Per germline, CDR1 SQVTM and CDR2 ANQGSEA. Written as DNA, the CDR3 is TGCAGCGTCCCCGGGACTCTACAAGAGACCCAGTACTTC. Protein product: CSVPGTLQETQYF.

The V gene is TRBV20-1, the J gene TRBJ2-2, with 8 bases fitting TRBD2. Trimming removed 6 bases from V and 5 bases from J; junction bases left unmatched: 8. The CDR3 consists of 14 residues. Germline V gene data show CDR1 as DFQATT and CDR2 as SNEGSKA (reference sequence). The CDR3 DNA reads TGCAGTGCCCCCATAGCGGGACGAACCGGGGAGCTGTTTTTT. Its protein product is CSAPIAGRTGELFF.

The chain has TRBV28 and TRBJ2-1, with D maybe TRBD2 (5 bases). This CDR3 comprises 16 residues. Germline V gives CDR1 MDHEN, CDR2 SYDVKM. Trimming removed 1 base from V and 4 bases from J, with 14 bases in between. DNA of the CDR3: TGTGCCAGCAGTTTATCCAAGAGGTCGGGATACAATGAGCAGTTCTTC. This sequence encodes CASSLSKRSGYNEQFF.

This chain links TRBV4-1 with TRBJ2-7; TRBD2 agrees at 13 bases. Losses at the gene ends were 0 bases for V and 7 bases for J; bases not matched to a gene: 12. This CDR3 has 18 residues. Germline CDR1 and CDR2: MGHRA and YSYEKL. This CDR3 is CASSQDPSTSGRFGEQYF. As DNA, the CDR3 is TGCGCCAGCAGCCAAGACCCCTCGACTAGCGGGAGGTTTGGTGAGCAGTACTTC.

The chain couples TRBV19 to TRBJ2-1; 10 bases fit TRBD2. Germline values: CDR1 LNHDA, CDR2 SQIVND (reference sequence). The CDR3 runs 15 residues. With 3 bases clipped from V and 7 bases from J, the junction kept 6 bases outside the gene matches. The CDR3 protein is CASSMGDSGGNEQFF. DNA of the CDR3: TGTGCCAGTAGTATGGGGGATAGCGGGGGGAATGAGCAGTTCTTC.